The 19 T cell receptor beta chains presented below share a single source sample, sequenced in a study of cytomegalovirus exposure and HLA in healthy donors. PCR was performed using 60 Vbeta and 13 Jbeta primers. Repertoires were generated with immunoSEQ multiplex PCR, while TCRdb's copy carries only in-frame clones and drops some. The table lists some 160,000 clones, around 81% of them singletons. Sequenced input: PBMCs. These receptors originate from a man aged 35 to 55 in good health and CMV-seronegative.

This chain uses TRBV7-8 with TRBJ2-1; a weak D match, TRBD1 (6 bases). Germline-derived CDR1 and CDR2 are SGHVS and FQNEAQ. The CDR3 is 16 amino acids. Deletions cut 1 base from V and 5 bases from J, with 15 bases between. CDR3 region: CASSLVMWTVNNEQFF. The CDR3, as DNA: TGTGCCAGCAGCTTAGTTATGTGGACAGTTAACAATGAGCAGTTCTTC.

The chain uses TRBV7-7 and TRBJ2-3; the D gene is possibly TRBD2 (6 bases). The CDR3 sequence is 15 residues long. Trimming took off 2 bases at V and 3 bases at J, with 12 bases between the two ends. The germline V gene has CDR1 SSHAT and CDR2 FNYEAQ (reference sequence). The CDR3 DNA is TGTGCCAGCAGCTTAACCCGGGAGAGTACAGATACGCAGTATTTT. Residues: CASSLTRESTDTQYF.

The J gene is TRBJ1-2, the V gene TRBV14; D gene unclear. Trimming took 5 bases from V and 5 from J, leaving 6 bases between them. Germline V gene sequence: CDR1 SGHDN, CDR2 FVKESK. CDR3 length equals 11 residues. In DNA form, the CDR3 reads TGTGCCAGCAGCGGGCAATATGGCTACACCTTC. Its protein product is CASSGQYGYTF.

This chain connects TRBV11-2 to TRBJ1-1; D uncertain. Trimming took off 5 bases at V and 2 bases at J, with 15 bases between the two ends. CDR1 is SGHAT and CDR2 is FQNNGV in the germline V gene. The CDR3 loop spans 15 amino acids. The CDR3 spells CASSATTPANTEAFF. The DNA of the CDR3 is TGTGCCAGCAGCGCGACGACTCCAGCCAACACTGAAGCTTTCTTT. Full variable domain (outside the CDR3, taken from reference TRBV11-2 and TRBJ1-1): EAGVAQSPRYKIIEKRQSVAFWCNPISGHATLYWYQQILGQGPKLLIQFQNNGVVDDSQLPKDRFSAERLKGVDSTLKIQPAKLEDSAVYLCASSATTPANTEAFFGQGTRLTVV.

The rearrangement links TRBV19 to TRBJ1-5, with TRBD1 matching 7 bases. Germline CDR1 LNHDA, CDR2 SQIVND (reference sequence). The CDR3 consists of 13 residues. Unmatched junction bases numbered 7, after V lost 5 bases and J lost 9 bases. The chain's CDR3 is CASSLQGWRPQHF. The DNA for the CDR3 is TGTGCCAGTAGTTTACAGGGGTGGAGGCCCCAGCATTTT.

The chain joins TRBV2 to TRBJ2-7, with 8 bases lining up with TRBD1. Germline V CDR1 and CDR2: SNHLY, FYNNEI. The CDR3 is 14 residues long. Trimming removed 6 bases from V and 2 bases from J; junction bases left unmatched: 6. The CDR3: CASSGQGVPYEQYF. CDR3 nucleotide sequence: TGTGCCAGCAGCGGACAGGGAGTTCCCTACGAGCAGTACTTC.

This chain uses TRBV15 with TRBJ1-3; D is unclear. The germline V gene encodes CDR1 LNHNV and CDR2 YYDKDF (reference sequence). This CDR3 spans 15 amino acids. V was shortened by 3 bases and J by 3 bases, with 12 bases between the two germline ends. CDR3 bases: TGTGCCACCAGCAGGGCTATGGGAGTTGGAAACACCATATATTTT. Protein product: CATSRAMGVGNTIYF.

This sequence joins TRBV2 and TRBJ1-4, with a weak D call TRBD1 (6 bases). Germline-derived CDR1 and CDR2 are SNHLY and FYNNEI. V was cut by 7 bases and J by 8 bases, with 17 bases left in between. This CDR3 has 14 amino acids. The DNA for the CDR3 is TGTGCCAGCATGGAAAGGACAGAGGAAGAAAAACTGTTTTTT. It yields the protein CASMERTEEEKLFF.

The V call is TRBV5-4, the J call TRBJ2-3, with TRBD2 matching 11 bases. The V and J ends lost 4 bases and 5 bases, in that order; junction bases with no gene match: 12. The germline CDR1 and CDR2 sequences are SGHNT and YYREEE (reference sequence). CDR3 length: 17 amino acids. The CDR3 DNA reads as TGTGCCAGCAGCCACTTTAGCGGGAGGGCCGGGGTAGATACGCAGTATTTT. The encoded protein is CASSHFSGRAGVDTQYF.

The J gene is TRBJ2-2, the V gene TRBV18; D perhaps matches TRBD1 (5 bases). Germline assignment: CDR1 KGHSH and CDR2 LQKENI. V lost 3 bases to trimming and J lost 5 bases, with 13 bases between them. This CDR3 has 15 amino acids. The CDR3 region is CASSPYKGVTGELFF. The CDR3 nucleotides read TGTGCCAGCTCACCGTATAAAGGGGTAACCGGGGAGCTGTTTTTT. The complete variable domain, with remaining parts taken from reference TRBV18 and TRBJ2-2, reads NAGVMQNPRHLVRRRGQEARLRCSPMKGHSHVYWYRQLPEEGLKFMVYLQKENIIDESGMPKERFSAEFPKEGPSILRIQQVVRGDSAAYFCASSPYKGVTGELFFGEGSRLTVL.

This clone was counted only a few times. The chain uses TRBV7-8 and TRBJ2-7, with D possibly TRBD1 on 5 matching bases. Germline CDR1 and CDR2: SGHVS and FQNEAQ. Trimming stripped 2 bases from V and 2 bases from J, with 25 bases between. This CDR3 contains 19 residues. CDR3 in DNA: TGTGCCAGCAGCTTATCTGACGGTGCCTCCACCGACAGCCCCTACGAGCAGTACTTC. Its translation: CASSLSDGASTDSPYEQYF.

This clone appeared a few times. This chain joins TRBV5-4 and TRBJ1-1; TRBD1 might be the D (5 bases). The germline V gene has CDR1 SGHNT and CDR2 YYREEE (reference sequence). V was pared by 4 bases and J by 2 bases, with 18 bases between. CDR3 length: 16 amino acids. This CDR3 reads CASSQRGISDNTEAFF. In nucleotides, the CDR3 is TGTGCCAGCAGCCAACGGGGGATTTCGGACAACACTGAAGCTTTCTTT.

This chain's CDR3 is CASNWGPNEQFF. The CDR3 nucleotides are TGTGCCAGCAACTGGGGCCCAAATGAGCAGTTCTTC. The gene calls are TRBV2 and TRBJ2-1, with a tentative D call TRBD1 (5 bases). This CDR3 comprises 12 residues. Germline lookup yields CDR1 SNHLY and CDR2 FYNNEI. V was trimmed by 7 bases and J by 7 bases, leaving 11 bases between them. The variable domain in full, with the rest retrieved from reference TRBV2 and TRBJ2-1, is EPEVTQTPSHQVTQMGQEVILRCVPISNHLYFYWYRQILGQKVEFLVSFYNNEISEKSEIFDDQFSVERPDGSNFTLKIRSTKLEDSAMYFCASNWGPNEQFFGPGTRLTVL.

This clone was found once. The J gene is TRBJ1-5, the V gene TRBV19; TRBD1 is a possible D gene (5 bases). The length of the CDR3 is 15 residues. The germline V gene has CDR1 LNHDA and CDR2 SQIVND (reference sequence). V lost 9 bases and J 2 bases, leaving 17 bases between the germline ends. The CDR3 protein is CASQGGYDGNQPQHF. CDR3 bases: TGTGCCAGCCAGGGAGGGTATGATGGCAATCAGCCCCAGCATTTT.

This CDR3 reads CASSQGLLYEQYF. The CDR3 nucleotides are TGCGCCAGCAGCCAGGGACTTCTTTACGAGCAGTACTTC. The gene calls are TRBV5-1 and TRBJ2-7, with a weak D call TRBD2 (6 bases). Trimming removed 4 bases from V and 4 bases from J, with 12 bases in between. The CDR3 runs to 13 residues. Germline CDR1 reads SGHRS; CDR2 reads YFSETQ.

The CDR3 spells CASSLPVYSPLHF. The DNA of the CDR3 is TGTGCCAGCAGCTTACCCGTTTATTCACCCCTCCACTTT. The V call is TRBV7-9, the J call TRBJ1-6; D gene unclear. Trimming pared 2 bases from V and 8 bases from J, leaving 7 bases between. The CDR3 is 13 residues long. Germline loops: CDR1 SEHNR, CDR2 FQNEAQ (reference sequence).

The chain uses TRBV6-5 and TRBJ2-7; tentative D call: TRBD1 (6 bases). This CDR3 is 15 amino acids long. Trimming stripped 6 bases from V and 7 bases from J, with 22 bases between. From germline, CDR1 is MNHEY and CDR2 SVGAGI. CDR3 residues: CASRLDMGARREQYF. CDR3 bases: TGTGCCAGCAGGTTAGACATGGGGGCCCGACGTGAGCAGTACTTC.

Regarding this clone: Within the sample, other DNA sequences also encode this same CDR3. The chain links TRBV18 to TRBJ1-5; tentatively, D is TRBD1 (5 bases). Deletions cut 6 bases from V and 0 bases from J, with 9 bases between. Looked up from germline, CDR1 is KGHSH and CDR2 is LQKENI. The CDR3 totals 14 residues. CDR3 loop: CASSLTDSNQPQHF. The CDR3 nucleotides are TGTGCCAGCTCGCTGACAGATAGCAATCAGCCCCAGCATTTT.

This clone was observed a few times. The chain is built from TRBV10-3 and TRBJ2-2; 9 nucleotides line up with TRBD1. This CDR3 has 15 amino acids. The V gene's germline CDR1 is ENHRY and CDR2 SYGVKD. V trimming: 3 bases; J trimming: 4 bases; junction bases outside the gene matches: 3. The CDR3 protein is CAISEQGAVTGELFF. CDR3 sequence (DNA): TGTGCCATCAGTGAACAGGGGGCGGTCACCGGGGAGCTGTTTTTT.